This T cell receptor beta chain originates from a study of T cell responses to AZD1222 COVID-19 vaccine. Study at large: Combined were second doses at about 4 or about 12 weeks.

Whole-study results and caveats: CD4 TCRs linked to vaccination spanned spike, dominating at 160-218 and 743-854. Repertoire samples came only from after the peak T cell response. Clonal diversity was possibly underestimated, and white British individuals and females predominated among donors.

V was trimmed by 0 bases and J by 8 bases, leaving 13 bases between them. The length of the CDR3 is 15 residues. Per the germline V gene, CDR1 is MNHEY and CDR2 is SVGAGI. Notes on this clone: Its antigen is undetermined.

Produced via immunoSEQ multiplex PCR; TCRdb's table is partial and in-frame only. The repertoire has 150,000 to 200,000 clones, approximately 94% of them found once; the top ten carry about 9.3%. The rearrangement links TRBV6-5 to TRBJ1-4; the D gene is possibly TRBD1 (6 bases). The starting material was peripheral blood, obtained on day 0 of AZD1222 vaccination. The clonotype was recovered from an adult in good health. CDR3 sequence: CASSYSRGAGEKLFF. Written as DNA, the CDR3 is TGTGCCAGCAGTTACTCGAGGGGGGCTGGCGAAAAACTGTTTTTT.